This T cell receptor (beta chain) is from a study of cytomegalovirus exposure and HLA in healthy donors. The study's findings and limits: It was likely that a cluster of highly shared sequence variants was a sequencing artifact.

Details on this clone: Its cognate antigen is unknown. At one boundary the junction diverges from the germline segment, which might be a read error.

PCR involved 60 Vbeta and 13 Jbeta primers. Assay: immunoSEQ multiplex PCR; the TCRdb copy retains only in-frame clones and omits some. The sample carries about 60,000 clones, approximately 77% recorded once. The CDR3 extends over 10 amino acids. Germline values: CDR1 SEHNR, CDR2 FQNEAQ (reference sequence). This chain connects TRBV7-9 to TRBJ1-5; D is unclear. Source material: PBMCs. The sequence derives from a woman between 40 and 55 years old in good health and CMV-seropositive. The CDR3 sequence: CSSNRGPQHF. The CDR3 nucleotides read TGTTCCAGCAACCGAGGGCCCCAGCATTTT.